The present T cell receptor (beta chain) was sequenced within a study of post-analysis software for immune sequencing data. Overall study findings and caveats: For normalized Chao1 diversity, multiple sclerosis patients scored significantly lower than controls did. Compared with controls, patients had more of roughly five TRBV segments, including TRBV5-6, TRBV5-1 and TRBV20-1.

cDNA libraries for TCR beta contained unique molecular identifiers. MiXCR was run by TCRdb on the PCR reads, yielding one entry per CDR3 protein. The repertoire holds roughly 180,000 distinct CDR3 sequences, with around 28% as singletons. Of note for this clonotype: Antigen specificity is unknown.

CDR3 length: 16 residues. Germline V gene sequence: CDR1 MGHRA, CDR2 YSYEKL. Trimming removed 1 base at V and 8 bases at J, with 18 bases between. The rearrangement joins TRBV4-1 to TRBJ2-1; TRBD2 might be the D (6 bases). The sample consisted of blood. This TCR derives from a girl aged 5-17 years with multiple sclerosis. CDR3 loop: CASSQGGGLSGDEQFF. The CDR3 nucleotides are TGCGCCAGCAGCCAAGGTGGGGGGTTGTCGGGCGATGAGCAGTTCTTC.